The T cell receptor beta chain described here comes from a study of T cell repertoires in cytomegalovirus infection. Via MiXCR, TCRdb re-called the reads, giving one row per CDR3 protein. The table has about 740,000 distinct CDR3 sequences, less than 40% seen once. Looked up from germline, CDR1 is SGHVS and CDR2 is FQNEAQ. The CDR3 extends over 15 amino acids. The junction had 10 bases not matched to a gene; V was cut back by 5 bases and J by 6 bases. This clonotype came up many times. Its antigen remains unidentified. Study-wide results and limits: Carriage of CMV together with the relevant HLA was identifiable through cumulative public TCR beta family frequency. HLA-C-restricted CMV-specific TCR beta clonotypes prevailed in the ex vivo response.

The specimen sequenced was PBMCs. This receptor was taken from a human donor in good health (CMV status not recorded). Some clones in this sample may be carry-over from other donors' samples. The V call is TRBV7-8, the J call TRBJ1-5, with 7 positions matching TRBD1. Here the CDR3 reads CASSKIGTVTQPQHF. The CDR3 DNA follows: TGTGCCAGCAGCAAAATAGGGACAGTCACTCAGCCCCAGCATTTT.